This T cell receptor (beta chain) derives from a study of blood T cell repertoires in COVID-19. Background on the study: Sample material is recorded as cDNA or gDNA derived from T cells, B-cell-depleted T cells, or PBMCs.

Germline CDR1 LNHDA, CDR2 SQIVND (reference sequence). This CDR3 is 14 amino acids long. With V trimmed by 7 bases and J by 7 bases, 7 bases remained unmatched. In the study's own analysis: It was from reference gene primer amplification that nucleated cell counts were estimated. TCRdb's table, derived via immunoSEQ multiplex PCR, lists solely in-frame clones and lacks some. V and J calls and clone size are as listed in that table; D and trimming were resolved from the DNA. Among under 150,000 clones listed, 55% to 75% were seen once. The rearrangement joins TRBV19 to TRBJ1-4; 9 bases are shared with TRBD1. Sequences were obtained from peripheral blood. This clonotype was obtained from a woman in her 70s with acute or convalescent COVID-19. CDR3 residues: CASTSTGGGEKLFF. For the CDR3, the DNA is TGTGCCAGTACCTCGACAGGGGGAGGTGAAAAACTGTTTTTT.